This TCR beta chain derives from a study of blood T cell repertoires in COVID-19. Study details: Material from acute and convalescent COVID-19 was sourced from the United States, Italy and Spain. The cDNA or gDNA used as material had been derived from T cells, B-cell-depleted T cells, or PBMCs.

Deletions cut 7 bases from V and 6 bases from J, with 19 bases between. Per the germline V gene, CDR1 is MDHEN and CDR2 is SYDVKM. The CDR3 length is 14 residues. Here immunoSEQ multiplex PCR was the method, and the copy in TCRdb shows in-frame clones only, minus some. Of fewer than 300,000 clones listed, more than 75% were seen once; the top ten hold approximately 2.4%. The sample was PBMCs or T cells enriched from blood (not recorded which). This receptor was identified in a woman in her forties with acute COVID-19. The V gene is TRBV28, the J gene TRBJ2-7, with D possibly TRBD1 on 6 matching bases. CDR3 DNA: TGTGCCAGCATTTATGCAGGGGCGCCGTCCGAGCAGTACTTC. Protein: CASIYAGAPSEQYF.